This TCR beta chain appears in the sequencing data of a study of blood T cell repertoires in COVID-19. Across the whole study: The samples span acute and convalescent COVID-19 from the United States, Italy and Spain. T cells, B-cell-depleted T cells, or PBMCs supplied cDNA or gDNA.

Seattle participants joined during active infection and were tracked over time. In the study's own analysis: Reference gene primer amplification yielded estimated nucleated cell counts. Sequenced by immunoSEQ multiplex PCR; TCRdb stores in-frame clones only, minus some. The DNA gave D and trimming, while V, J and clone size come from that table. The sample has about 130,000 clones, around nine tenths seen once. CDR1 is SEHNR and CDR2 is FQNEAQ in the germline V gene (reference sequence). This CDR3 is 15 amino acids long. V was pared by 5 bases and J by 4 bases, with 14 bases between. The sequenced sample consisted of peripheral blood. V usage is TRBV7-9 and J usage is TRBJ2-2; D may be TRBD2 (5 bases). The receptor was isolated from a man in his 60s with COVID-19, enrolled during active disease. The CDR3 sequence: CASSPGLAGTGELFF. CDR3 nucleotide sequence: TGTGCCAGCAGCCCCGGGCTAGCAGGCACCGGGGAGCTGTTTTTT.